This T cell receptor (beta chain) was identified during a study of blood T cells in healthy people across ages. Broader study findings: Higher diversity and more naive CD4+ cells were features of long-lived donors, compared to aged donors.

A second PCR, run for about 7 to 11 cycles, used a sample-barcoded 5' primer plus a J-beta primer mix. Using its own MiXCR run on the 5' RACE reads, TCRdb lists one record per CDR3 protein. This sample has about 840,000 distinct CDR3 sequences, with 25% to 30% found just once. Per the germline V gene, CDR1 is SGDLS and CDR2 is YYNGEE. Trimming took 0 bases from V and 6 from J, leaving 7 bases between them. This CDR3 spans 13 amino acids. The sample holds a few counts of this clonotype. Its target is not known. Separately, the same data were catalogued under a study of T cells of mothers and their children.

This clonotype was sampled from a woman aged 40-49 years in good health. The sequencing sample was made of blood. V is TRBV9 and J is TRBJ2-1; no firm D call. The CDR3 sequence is CASSVVQANEQFF. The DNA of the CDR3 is TGTGCCAGCAGCGTAGTCCAGGCCAATGAGCAGTTCTTC.